The table lists the clone carrying this T cell receptor (beta chain) with many counts. Its cognate antigen is unknown. Libraries were made from TCR beta cDNA, and they carried unique molecular identifiers. Each CDR3 protein gets one entry after TCRdb re-called the PCR reads with MiXCR. The table includes 250,000 to 300,000 distinct CDR3 sequences, 35% to 40% detected once. The data originate from a study of post-analysis software for immune sequencing data. Study-wide points: In patients, about five TRBV segments were more frequent than in controls, with TRBV5-6, TRBV5-1 and TRBV20-1 among them.

V was pared by 8 bases and J by 2 bases, with 7 bases of the junction left unmatched. Germline V gives CDR1 MDHEN, CDR2 SYDVKM. The CDR3 contains 16 residues. The rearrangement joins TRBV28 to TRBJ2-3, with 13 bases that match TRBD2. The TCR was taken from a girl aged 10-17 years with multiple sclerosis. Sequenced input: blood. The CDR3 reads CASLRTSGGNTDTQYF. In DNA form, the CDR3 reads TGTGCCAGCCTACGGACTAGCGGGGGAAACACAGATACGCAGTATTTT. Supplemented by reference TRBV28 and TRBJ2-3, the full variable domain reads DVKVTQSSRYLVKRTGEKVFLECVQDMDHENMFWYRQDPGLGLRLIYFSYDVKMKEKGDIPEGYSVSREKKERFSLILESASTNQTSMYLCASLRTSGGNTDTQYFGPGTRLTVL.